What follows describes a single T cell receptor beta chain. Antigen: not known. MiXCR, run by TCRdb on the 5' RACE reads, gives a single entry per CDR3 protein. The sample consists of fewer than 550,000 distinct CDR3 sequences, about 19% of them appearing once. This sample is part of a study of T-cell memory formation after mild COVID-19. Whole-study results and caveats: While clones contracting from day 15 to 85 were balanced between CD4 and CD8, later expanders leaned CD4+.

CDR1 and CDR2 (germline): SEHNR, FQNEAQ (reference sequence). J lost 3 bases, V lost 5 bases, and 11 bases had no gene match. The CDR3 totals 16 residues. The sample comprised PBMCs or a T cell subset sorted from them (not recorded which). This clonotype was obtained from an adult woman who had mild COVID-19 (a few samples of this study predate the infection). Cell type and time point are not known. The chain has TRBV7-9 and TRBJ2-7; 9 nucleotides match TRBD2. The CDR3 DNA reads as TGTGCCAGCAGCACTGCCAGCGGGAGGCGAATCTACGAGCAGTACTTC. Its translation: CASSTASGRRIYEQYF.